These 12 T cell receptor beta chains share one sample of origin, sequenced in a study of blood T cell repertoires in COVID-19. Data came from immunoSEQ multiplex PCR; TCRdb stores just in-frame clones and leaves some out. Here the sample spans roughly 290,000 clones, around nine tenths being singletons. Input material: PBMCs or T cells enriched from blood (not recorded which). These receptors were collected from a woman in her forties who had recovered from COVID-19.

This clone has a single count. J is TRBJ2-1 and V is TRBV27, with 10 bases lining up with TRBD2. The CDR3 loop spans 15 amino acids. Germline assignment: CDR1 MNHEY and CDR2 SMNVEV (reference sequence). V lost 1 base to trimming and J lost 7 bases; unmatched junction nucleotides: 4. CDR3 DNA: TGTGCCAGCAGTTTATTACTAGCGGGGCTGAATGAGCAGTTCTTC. As protein: CASSLLLAGLNEQFF.

This clone was counted only a few times. The DNA of the CDR3 is TGTGCCAGCAGTGTAGGGACAGAAGTCTACGAGCAGTACTTC. Residues: CASSVGTEVYEQYF. This rearrangement joins TRBV2 to TRBJ2-7; TRBD1 aligns across 7 bases. V shed 4 bases, J shed 3 bases, and the junction held 6 bases outside the gene matches. The CDR3 length is 14 residues. Germline V CDR1 and CDR2: SNHLY, FYNNEI.

The chain is built from TRBV7-8 and TRBJ2-1, with 10 bases that match TRBD2. The CDR3 covers 15 residues. The V gene end was trimmed by 2 bases and the J gene end by 8 bases; junction bases not matched to a gene: 6. Germline V lookup: CDR1 SGHVS, CDR2 FQNEAQ. CDR3 region: CASSLRLAGDDEQFF. The CDR3 nucleotides are TGTGCCAGCAGCTTACGCCTAGCGGGAGACGATGAGCAGTTCTTC.

The rearrangement joins TRBV3-1 (or the pseudogene TRBV3-2) to TRBJ1-1; TRBD1 might be the D (5 bases). V lost 0 bases and J lost 3, with 14 bases in between. Germline values: CDR1 LGHDT, CDR2 YNNKEL (reference sequence). The CDR3 consists of 16 residues. CDR3 sequence: CASSQEGLGGDTEAFF. The CDR3 bases are TGTGCCAGCAGCCAAGAAGGGTTGGGGGGGGACACTGAAGCTTTCTTT.

The J gene is TRBJ2-5, the V gene TRBV15, with D tentatively TRBD1 (6 bases). The CDR3 consists of 17 residues. Trimming stripped 2 bases from V and 4 bases from J, with 20 bases between. Germline CDR1 reads LNHNV; CDR2 reads YYDKDF (reference sequence). CDR3 residues: CATSRPRDTIRGETQYF. CDR3 nucleotide sequence: TGTGCCACCAGCAGACCACGGGACACCATTCGAGGAGAGACCCAGTACTTC.

In this sample, this clone turned up a few times. V gene TRBV5-6 combines with J gene TRBJ1-6; 7 bases agree with TRBD1. CDR1 SGHDT and CDR2 YYEEEE come from the germline V gene. There are 16 residues in the CDR3. The V and J ends lost 3 bases and 5 bases, in that order; junction bases with no gene match: 8. This chain's CDR3 is CASSYTITGDNSPLHF. Written as DNA, the CDR3 is TGTGCCAGCAGCTATACTATTACAGGGGATAATTCACCCCTCCACTTT. The whole variable domain, filled in from reference TRBV5-6 and TRBJ1-6, reads DAGVTQSPTHLIKTRGQQVTLRCSPKSGHDTVSWYQQALGQGPQFIFQYYEEEERQRGNFPDRFSGHQFPNYSSELNVNALLLGDSALYLCASSYTITGDNSPLHFGNGTRLTVT.

This chain uses TRBV4-1 with TRBJ1-4; the D is unclear. The ends were cut back, 3 bases at V and 4 bases at J, with 9 bases in the middle. In germline, CDR1 is MGHRA, CDR2 YSYEKL. The CDR3 has 14 residues. This CDR3 reads CASSQAEFNEKLFF. The CDR3 nucleotides read TGCGCCAGCAGCCAGGCCGAATTTAATGAAAAACTGTTTTTT.

The chain joins TRBV7-3 to TRBJ2-2; 10 bases fit TRBD1. With 3 bases clipped from V and 7 bases from J, the junction kept 5 bases outside the gene matches. This CDR3 region has 15 residues. Per germline, CDR1 SGHTA and CDR2 FQGTGA. The CDR3 protein is CASSFTGQGYGELFF. CDR3 in DNA: TGTGCCAGCAGCTTTACGGGACAGGGGTACGGGGAGCTGTTTTTT.

The chain links TRBV7-8 to TRBJ2-2; no firm D call. This CDR3 region has 14 residues. V dropped 5 bases and J dropped 1 base, with 8 bases sitting between them. CDR1 and CDR2 from the germline V gene are SGHVS and FQNEAQ. CDR3 sequence (DNA): TGTGCCAGCAGCGCCGACTTGAACACCGGGGAGCTGTTTTTT. Protein: CASSADLNTGELFF.

The chain recombines TRBV18 with TRBJ1-1; 7 bases align to TRBD1. Germline V lookup: CDR1 KGHSH, CDR2 LQKENI. The CDR3 runs to 13 residues. Trimming took 5 bases from V and 2 from J; bases not matched to a gene: 2. The CDR3 here is CASSGQANTEAFF. In nucleotides, the CDR3 is TGTGCCAGCTCAGGACAGGCAAACACTGAAGCTTTCTTT.

The V and J genes are TRBV14 and TRBJ2-5; 14 bases align to TRBD2. V shed 3 bases and J 1 base; nucleotides not matched to a gene: 7. Germline V lookup: CDR1 SGHDN, CDR2 FVKESK. This CDR3 is 18 amino acids long. DNA for the CDR3: TGTGCCAGCAGCCAGTCGGGACTAGCGGGAGAGTTCCAAGAGACCCAGTACTTC. Translating gives CASSQSGLAGEFQETQYF.

The gene calls are TRBV19 and TRBJ2-7; a weak D match, TRBD2 (6 bases). Trimming took 3 bases from V and 1 from J, leaving 13 bases between them. The V gene's germline CDR1 is LNHDA and CDR2 SQIVND (reference sequence). CDR3 length: 15 residues. The CDR3 DNA sequence: TGTGCCAGTAGTATCTCCGGCGGGACTTCCTACGAGCAGTACTTC. It specifies CASSISGGTSYEQYF.